This TCR beta chain was profiled in a study of T-cell reconstitution after alpha-beta-depleted transplantation in children (dated by TCRdb to the mid-2010s). For the study in its entirety: Using TCR repertoire profiling, the study followed T-cell immune reconstitution in a quantitative way in children after TCRalphabeta/CD19-depleted allogeneic hematopoietic cell transplantation.

This clonotype was detected ten times or more. This clone's antigen is unknown. There are no base qualities to consult, and no much larger clone falls within one base. The protocol used for the library was PCR. Reads for this sample came from an Illumina HiSeq 2500. To normalize quantification of the TCRbeta repertoire, the TCR libraries were built with molecular barcoding that relied on unique molecular identifiers. Through fastp at Q25 and MiXCR, TCRdb rebuilt clones from the public reads, retaining in-frame beta chains. A single entry per CDR3 protein holds the most common genes and DNA from its merged rows. This sample lists 150,000 to 250,000 distinct CDR3 sequences; roughly 15% were detected once. Together, the top ten hold approximately 13% of the sample. V sheds 3 bases and J sheds 5 bases, leaving 8 bases between their ends. In the germline V gene, CDR1 corresponds to SGHTA and CDR2 to FQGNSA. Including the terminal cysteine and phenylalanine, the CDR3 comprises 13 residues. Just the 39-base CDR3 DNA is kept, in frame starting at base 1.

The material sequenced was PBMCs from the stem cell graft donor, taken from the stem cell graft. The chain is made from TRBV7-2 and TRBJ2-1; no D segment can be confidently identified. This TCR derives from a human donor who donated a stem cell graft to a child with acute lymphoblastic leukemia. The nucleotides are TGTGCCAGCAGCTTTTACCAAGACAATGAGCAGTTCTTC. This sequence encodes CASSFYQDNEQFF. This CDR3, with the reference TRBV7-2 and TRBJ2-1 proteins standing in past its ends, gives the full variable domain GAGVSQSPSNKVTEKGKDVELRCDPISGHTALYWYRQSLGQGLEFLIYFQGNSAPDKSGLPSDRFSAERTGGSVSTLTIQRTQQEDSAVYLCASSFYQDNEQFFGPGTRLTVL.